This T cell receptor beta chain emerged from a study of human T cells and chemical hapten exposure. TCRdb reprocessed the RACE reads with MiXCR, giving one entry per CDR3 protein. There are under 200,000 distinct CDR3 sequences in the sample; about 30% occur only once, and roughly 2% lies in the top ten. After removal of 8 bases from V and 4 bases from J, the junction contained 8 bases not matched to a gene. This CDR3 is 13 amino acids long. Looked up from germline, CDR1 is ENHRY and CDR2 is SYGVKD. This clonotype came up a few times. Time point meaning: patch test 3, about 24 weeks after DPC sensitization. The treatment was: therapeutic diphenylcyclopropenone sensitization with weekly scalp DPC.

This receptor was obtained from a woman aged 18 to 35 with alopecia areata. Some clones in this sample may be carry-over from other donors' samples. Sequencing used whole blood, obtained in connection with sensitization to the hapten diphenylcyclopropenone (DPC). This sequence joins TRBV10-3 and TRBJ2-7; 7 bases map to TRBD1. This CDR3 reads CAIAPWDRYEQYF. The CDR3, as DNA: TGTGCCATCGCACCCTGGGACAGATACGAGCAGTACTTC.